Each of the 8 T cell receptor beta chains below was sequenced from the same sample in a study of T cells after yellow fever vaccination. MiXCR, applied by TCRdb to the 5' RACE reads, yields one record per CDR3 protein. The sample carries some 300,000 distinct CDR3 sequences, around 8.1% recorded once. Here the sequenced sample was PBMCs, taken roughly 45 days after the first yellow fever vaccination. The receptors were sampled from a man aged 18-30 years who received the YFV17D yellow fever vaccine.

This clonotype was detected many times. The chain has TRBV4-1 and TRBJ1-4; 7 bases map to TRBD1. With V trimmed by 0 bases and J by 3 bases, 10 bases remained unmatched. CDR3 length equals 18 residues. Germline V gives CDR1 MGHRA, CDR2 YSYEKL. CDR3 region: CASSQDKGTVFANEKLFF. CDR3 nucleotides: TGCGCCAGCAGCCAAGATAAAGGGACAGTATTTGCTAATGAAAAACTGTTTTTT.

V gene TRBV20-1 combines with J gene TRBJ1-3; maybe TRBD1 (5 bases). Per the germline V gene, CDR1 is DFQATT and CDR2 is SNEGSKA (reference sequence). V was shortened by 0 bases and J by 7 bases, with 13 bases between the two germline ends. The CDR3 consists of 14 residues. The CDR3 sequence is CSARDDGGRNTIYF. DNA for the CDR3: TGCAGTGCTAGAGATGACGGGGGTCGGAACACCATATATTTT.

The rearrangement links TRBV7-2 to TRBJ1-6; unclear D gene. CDR1 is SGHTA, CDR2 FQGNSA, per germline. The V end was cut by 5 bases, the J end by 3 bases, with 11 bases between. CDR3 length: 15 residues. This chain's CDR3 is CASSPHSVYNSPLHF. The CDR3, as DNA: TGTGCCAGCAGCCCTCACAGCGTCTATAATTCACCCCTCCACTTT.

This clonotype was seen a few times. The chain uses TRBV6-1 and TRBJ2-1, with a tentative D call TRBD1 (6 bases). Germline CDR1 and CDR2: MNHNS and SASEGT. The germline V and J ends were trimmed by 3 bases and 10 bases, with 13 bases remaining between them. This CDR3 has 13 residues. The CDR3 spells CASSELQGGEQFF. The CDR3 region has the DNA TGTGCCAGCAGTGAGTTACAGGGTGGAGAGCAGTTCTTC.

The chain has TRBV6-5 and TRBJ1-3; D ambiguous. V dropped 0 bases and J dropped 0 bases, with 9 bases sitting between them. Germline V gene lookup returns CDR1 MNHEY and CDR2 SVGAGI. CDR3 size: 16 residues. Here the CDR3 reads CASSYSTGSSGNTIYF. CDR3 coding DNA: TGTGCCAGCAGTTACTCGACCGGAAGCTCTGGAAACACCATATATTTT.

J is TRBJ1-1 and V is TRBV7-9, with a tentative D call TRBD1 (5 bases). Germline V gives CDR1 SEHNR, CDR2 FQNEAQ (reference sequence). Trimming shortened V by 6 bases and J by 2 bases, and 22 bases separated the two germline ends. CDR3 size: 17 residues. The CDR3 is CASRLLPGETDNTEAFF. Written as DNA, the CDR3 is TGTGCCAGCAGACTATTACCGGGCGAGACAGATAACACTGAAGCTTTCTTT.

The sample holds a few counts of this clonotype. The J gene is TRBJ1-1, the V gene TRBV5-1, with D unclear. V was clipped by 0 bases and J by 5 bases, with 11 bases between them. CDR1 is SGHRS and CDR2 is YFSETQ in the germline V gene. This CDR3 is 14 amino acids long. The CDR3 loop reads CASSLESIGTEAFF. The CDR3 DNA sequence: TGCGCCAGCAGCTTGGAAAGCATTGGGACTGAAGCTTTCTTT.

This clonotype was detected a few times. The chain carries TRBV12-3 or TRBV12-4 and TRBJ2-6; D may match TRBD1 or TRBD2 (5 bases each). This CDR3 is 18 amino acids long. V was shortened by 5 bases and J by 1 base, with 18 bases between the two germline ends. Here the CDR3 reads CASSLNGVRGSGANVLTF. CDR3 DNA sequence: TGTGCCAGCAGTCTGAACGGGGTAAGGGGTTCTGGGGCCAACGTCCTGACTTTC.